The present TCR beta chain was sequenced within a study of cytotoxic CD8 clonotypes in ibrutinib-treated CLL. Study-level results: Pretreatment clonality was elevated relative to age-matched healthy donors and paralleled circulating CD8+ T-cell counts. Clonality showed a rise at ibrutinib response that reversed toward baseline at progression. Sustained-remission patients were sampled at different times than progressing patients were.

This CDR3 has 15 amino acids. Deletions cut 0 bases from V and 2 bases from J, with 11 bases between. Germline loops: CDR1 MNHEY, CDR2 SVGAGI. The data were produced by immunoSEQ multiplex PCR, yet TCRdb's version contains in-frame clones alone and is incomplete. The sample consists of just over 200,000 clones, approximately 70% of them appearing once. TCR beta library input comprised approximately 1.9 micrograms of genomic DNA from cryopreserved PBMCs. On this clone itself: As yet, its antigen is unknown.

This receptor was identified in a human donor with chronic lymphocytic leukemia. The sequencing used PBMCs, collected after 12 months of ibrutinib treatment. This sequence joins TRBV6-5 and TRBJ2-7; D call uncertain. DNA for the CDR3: TGTGCCAGCAGTTACTCGGGCAGCCCTACCTACGAGCAGTACTTC. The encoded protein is CASSYSGSPTYEQYF.